A selection of T cell receptor beta chains follows, all from one sample in a study of naive and memory T cell subsets. TCRdb analysed the UMI-ligation and nested PCR reads with MiXCR anew, one entry per CDR3 protein. The sample holds about 100,000 distinct CDR3 sequences, more than 12% seen once. The sample consisted of naive CD8+ T cells from blood. The receptors here all came from a human donor in good health. Both conserved end residues are part of each CDR3. Fields, in order: J gene, D gene, clone size, V gene, CDR3 protein, CDR3 DNA. D genes are given only for firm matches. For some rows the clone size is stated as once, few or many, or as a class when expanded; others skip it.

J gene: TRBJ1-1; D gene: .; clone size: many; V gene: TRBV12-3/TRBV12-4; CDR3 protein: CASSPGRAEAFF; CDR3 DNA: TGTGCCAGCAGTCCAGGACGGGCTGAAGCTTTCTTT
J gene: TRBJ2-3; D gene: .; clone size: many; V gene: TRBV20-1; CDR3 protein: CSANMDRPTDTQYF; CDR3 DNA: TGCAGTGCTAATATGGACCGTCCCACAGATACGCAGTATTTT
J gene: TRBJ2-7; D gene: .; clone size: .; V gene: TRBV12-3/TRBV12-4; CDR3 protein: CASSRSGVEDEQYF; CDR3 DNA: TGTGCCAGCAGTCGGAGCGGTGTTGAAGACGAGCAGTACTTC
J gene: TRBJ2-7; D gene: .; clone size: few; V gene: TRBV4-3; CDR3 protein: CASSQDHGSYEQYF; CDR3 DNA: TGCGCCAGCAGCCAAGATCACGGTTCCTACGAGCAGTACTTC
J gene: TRBJ2-1; D gene: .; clone size: few; V gene: TRBV12-3/TRBV12-4; CDR3 protein: CASSLAGNLEYNEQFF; CDR3 DNA: TGTGCCAGCAGTTTAGCCGGCAATCTGGAATACAATGAGCAGTTCTTC
J gene: TRBJ2-2; D gene: .; clone size: .; V gene: TRBV12-3/TRBV12-4; CDR3 protein: CASSSDSNTGELFF; CDR3 DNA: TGTGCCAGCAGTTCGGACAGCAACACCGGGGAGCTGTTTTTT
J gene: TRBJ2-5; D gene: .; clone size: few; V gene: TRBV7-9; CDR3 protein: CASSSTGQIQETQYF; CDR3 DNA: TGTGCCAGCAGCTCGACTGGACAGATTCAAGAGACCCAGTACTTC
J gene: TRBJ2-5; D gene: .; clone size: many; V gene: TRBV27; CDR3 protein: CASSLHTDSAQYF; CDR3 DNA: TGTGCCAGCAGTTTACATACAGATTCGGCCCAGTACTTC
J gene: TRBJ2-3; D gene: TRBD2; clone size: .; V gene: TRBV4-2; CDR3 protein: CASSARLAGDTDTQYF; CDR3 DNA: TGTGCCAGCAGCGCCCGACTAGCGGGAGACACAGATACGCAGTATTTT
J gene: TRBJ2-1; D gene: .; clone size: few; V gene: TRBV7-9; CDR3 protein: CASSPLGNYNEQFF; CDR3 DNA: TGTGCCAGCAGCCCCCTCGGAAACTACAATGAGCAGTTCTTC
J gene: TRBJ2-3; D gene: TRBD2; clone size: few; V gene: TRBV4-2; CDR3 protein: CASSQARAGAPTDTQYF; CDR3 DNA: TGTGCCAGCAGCCAGGCCCGAGCGGGGGCCCCCACAGATACGCAGTATTTT
J gene: TRBJ2-7; D gene: .; clone size: few; V gene: TRBV2; CDR3 protein: CASGQPGLDSYEQYF; CDR3 DNA: TGTGCCAGCGGACAACCGGGACTCGACTCCTACGAGCAGTACTTC
J gene: TRBJ1-5; D gene: .; clone size: many; V gene: TRBV12-3/TRBV12-4; CDR3 protein: CASSFNSNQPQHF; CDR3 DNA: TGTGCCAGCAGTTTCAATAGCAATCAGCCCCAGCATTTT
J gene: TRBJ2-1; D gene: .; clone size: .; V gene: TRBV19; CDR3 protein: CASSAAALSSYNEQFF; CDR3 DNA: TGTGCCAGTAGCGCCGCGGCCCTCAGCTCCTACAATGAGCAGTTCTTC
J gene: TRBJ2-7; D gene: TRBD2; clone size: .; V gene: TRBV20-1; CDR3 protein: CSARPGTSGFYEQYF; CDR3 DNA: TGCAGTGCTAGACCAGGGACTAGCGGATTTTACGAGCAGTACTTC
J gene: TRBJ1-5; D gene: TRBD1; clone size: few; V gene: TRBV6-6; CDR3 protein: CASSPRTGHQPQHF; CDR3 DNA: TGTGCCAGCAGCCCCCGGACAGGCCATCAGCCCCAGCATTTT
J gene: TRBJ2-2; D gene: .; clone size: .; V gene: TRBV30; CDR3 protein: CAWSVRVDAGELFF; CDR3 DNA: TGTGCCTGGAGTGTCCGGGTTGACGCCGGGGAGCTGTTTTTT
J gene: TRBJ2-7; D gene: TRBD2; clone size: few; V gene: TRBV27; CDR3 protein: CASSPLREGVHEQYF; CDR3 DNA: TGTGCCAGCAGTCCCCTGAGGGAGGGCGTCCACGAGCAGTACTTC
J gene: TRBJ1-6; D gene: .; clone size: .; V gene: TRBV5-1; CDR3 protein: CASSLGGGLHF; CDR3 DNA: TGCGCCAGCAGCTTGGGTGGAGGCCTCCACTTT
J gene: TRBJ2-7; D gene: TRBD1; clone size: few; V gene: TRBV28; CDR3 protein: CASSPPTGVHEQYF; CDR3 DNA: TGTGCCAGCAGTCCTCCGACAGGGGTACACGAGCAGTACTTC
J gene: TRBJ1-1; D gene: TRBD1; clone size: few; V gene: TRBV3-1; CDR3 protein: CASSQGQGAWTEAFF; CDR3 DNA: TGTGCCAGCAGCCAAGGTCAGGGGGCTTGGACTGAAGCTTTCTTT
J gene: TRBJ2-3; D gene: .; clone size: .; V gene: TRBV6-5; CDR3 protein: CASSYGGLADTQYF; CDR3 DNA: TGTGCCAGCAGTTACGGAGGGTTGGCAGATACGCAGTATTTT
J gene: TRBJ1-4; D gene: .; clone size: .; V gene: TRBV6-2/TRBV6-3; CDR3 protein: CASSYFQGNKLFF; CDR3 DNA: TGTGCCAGCAGTTATTTCCAGGGGAACAAACTGTTTTTT
J gene: TRBJ2-5; D gene: .; clone size: .; V gene: TRBV15; CDR3 protein: CATSSRGGGETQYF; CDR3 DNA: TGTGCCACCAGCAGTAGGGGGGGCGGAGAGACCCAGTACTTC
J gene: TRBJ1-2; D gene: TRBD1; clone size: .; V gene: TRBV6-6; CDR3 protein: CASSHPPTGAAGYTF; CDR3 DNA: TGTGCCAGCAGTCACCCCCCGACAGGGGCTGCCGGCTACACCTTC
J gene: TRBJ2-7; D gene: .; clone size: few; V gene: TRBV12-3/TRBV12-4; CDR3 protein: CASSPNVGRRYF; CDR3 DNA: TGTGCCAGCAGTCCCAATGTAGGGAGGAGGTACTTC
J gene: TRBJ2-7; D gene: .; clone size: .; V gene: TRBV28; CDR3 protein: CASSRGQALGEQYF; CDR3 DNA: TGTGCCAGCAGCCGGGGGCAGGCCCTAGGCGAGCAGTACTTC
J gene: TRBJ1-2; D gene: .; clone size: .; V gene: TRBV19; CDR3 protein: CASSYGSPNGYTF; CDR3 DNA: TGTGCCAGTAGTTACGGGAGCCCGAATGGCTACACCTTC
J gene: TRBJ2-7; D gene: TRBD2; clone size: .; V gene: TRBV27; CDR3 protein: CASSALAGRSSYEQYF; CDR3 DNA: TGTGCCAGCAGTGCACTAGCGGGACGGAGCTCCTACGAGCAGTACTTC
J gene: TRBJ1-4; D gene: TRBD1; clone size: many; V gene: TRBV7-9; CDR3 protein: CASSRQGRGEKLFF; CDR3 DNA: TGTGCCAGCAGCCGACAGGGTCGAGGTGAAAAACTGTTTTTT
J gene: TRBJ2-5; D gene: TRBD1; clone size: many; V gene: TRBV12-3/TRBV12-4; CDR3 protein: CASSARTGFPSETQYF; CDR3 DNA: TGTGCCAGCAGTGCCCGGACAGGGTTTCCCTCGGAGACCCAGTACTTC
J gene: TRBJ1-5; D gene: .; clone size: few; V gene: TRBV4-2; CDR3 protein: CASSQDVGPLGTQHF; CDR3 DNA: TGTGCCAGCAGCCAAGATGTGGGGCCCCTAGGGACCCAGCATTTT
J gene: TRBJ2-7; D gene: .; clone size: many; V gene: TRBV12-3/TRBV12-4; CDR3 protein: CASSLAQGVHEQYF; CDR3 DNA: TGTGCCAGCAGTTTAGCCCAGGGTGTCCACGAGCAGTACTTC
J gene: TRBJ2-7; D gene: .; clone size: .; V gene: TRBV29-1; CDR3 protein: CSVEVAGEGVSSYEQYF; CDR3 DNA: TGCAGCGTTGAAGTTGCAGGAGAGGGGGTTAGCTCCTACGAGCAGTACTTC
J gene: TRBJ2-1; D gene: .; clone size: .; V gene: TRBV7-2; CDR3 protein: CASSPLGNSYNEQFF; CDR3 DNA: TGTGCCAGCAGCCCCCTCGGAAACTCCTACAATGAGCAGTTCTTC
J gene: TRBJ2-1; D gene: TRBD2; clone size: .; V gene: TRBV20-1; CDR3 protein: CSARDHGGGVSNEQFF; CDR3 DNA: TGCAGTGCTAGAGACCACGGCGGGGGGGTATCCAATGAGCAGTTCTTC
J gene: TRBJ2-7; D gene: TRBD2; clone size: .; V gene: TRBV7-8; CDR3 protein: CASSPGGGPSYEQYF; CDR3 DNA: TGTGCCAGCAGCCCCGGGGGGGGTCCCTCCTACGAGCAGTACTTC
J gene: TRBJ2-1; D gene: .; clone size: few; V gene: TRBV15; CDR3 protein: CATSRDLPQGSSYNEQFF; CDR3 DNA: TGTGCCACCAGCAGAGATCTCCCCCAGGGGAGCTCCTACAATGAGCAGTTCTTC
J gene: TRBJ2-7; D gene: .; clone size: many; V gene: TRBV30; CDR3 protein: CAWSVGVNSYEQYF; CDR3 DNA: TGTGCCTGGAGTGTGGGGGTCAACTCCTACGAGCAGTACTTC
J gene: TRBJ1-3; D gene: .; clone size: many; V gene: TRBV7-8; CDR3 protein: CASSQRVSGNTIYF; CDR3 DNA: TGTGCCAGCAGTCAAAGGGTCTCTGGAAACACCATATATTTT
J gene: TRBJ2-2; D gene: .; clone size: many; V gene: TRBV24-1; CDR3 protein: CATSDATRELFF; CDR3 DNA: TGTGCCACCAGTGATGCAACGAGGGAGCTGTTTTTT
J gene: TRBJ2-7; D gene: .; clone size: many; V gene: TRBV9; CDR3 protein: CASSPDSSLEQYF; CDR3 DNA: TGTGCCAGCAGCCCAGACAGCTCTCTCGAGCAGTACTTC
J gene: TRBJ2-7; D gene: TRBD1; clone size: few; V gene: TRBV15; CDR3 protein: CATSRTGVGEQYF; CDR3 DNA: TGTGCCACCTCGCGCACAGGGGTAGGCGAGCAGTACTTC
J gene: TRBJ2-3; D gene: .; clone size: .; V gene: TRBV24-1; CDR3 protein: CATSDLDAPNTQYF; CDR3 DNA: TGTGCCACCAGTGATTTGGACGCACCGAACACGCAGTATTTT
J gene: TRBJ2-7; D gene: .; clone size: many; V gene: TRBV12-3/TRBV12-4; CDR3 protein: CASRSGPYEQYF; CDR3 DNA: TGTGCCAGCAGATCAGGGCCCTACGAGCAGTACTTC
J gene: TRBJ2-5; D gene: TRBD2; clone size: few; V gene: TRBV6-6; CDR3 protein: CAITSGSQETQYF; CDR3 DNA: TGTGCCATCACTAGCGGGAGCCAAGAGACCCAGTACTTC
J gene: TRBJ2-6; D gene: .; clone size: .; V gene: TRBV6-5; CDR3 protein: CASSYSIGGSGANVLTF; CDR3 DNA: TGTGCCAGCAGTTACTCGATTGGTGGCTCTGGGGCCAACGTCCTGACTTTC
J gene: TRBJ1-2; D gene: TRBD1; clone size: .; V gene: TRBV29-1; CDR3 protein: CSDGDSANYGYTF; CDR3 DNA: TGCAGCGATGGGGACAGCGCTAACTATGGCTACACCTTC